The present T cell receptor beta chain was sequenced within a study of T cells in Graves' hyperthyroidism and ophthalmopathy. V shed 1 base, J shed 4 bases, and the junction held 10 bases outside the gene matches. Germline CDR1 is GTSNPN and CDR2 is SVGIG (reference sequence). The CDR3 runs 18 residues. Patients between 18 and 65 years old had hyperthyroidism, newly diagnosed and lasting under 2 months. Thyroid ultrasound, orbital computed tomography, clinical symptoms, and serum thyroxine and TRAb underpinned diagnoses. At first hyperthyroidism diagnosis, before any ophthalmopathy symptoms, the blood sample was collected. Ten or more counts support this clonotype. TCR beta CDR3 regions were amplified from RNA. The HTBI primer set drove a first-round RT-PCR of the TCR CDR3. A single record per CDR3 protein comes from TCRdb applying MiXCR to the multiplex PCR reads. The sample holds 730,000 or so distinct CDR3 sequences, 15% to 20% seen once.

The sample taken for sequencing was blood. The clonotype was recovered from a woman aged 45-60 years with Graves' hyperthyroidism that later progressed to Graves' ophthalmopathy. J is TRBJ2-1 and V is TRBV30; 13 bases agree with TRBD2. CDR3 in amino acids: CAWSGGLAGPISYNEQFF. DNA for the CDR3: TGTGCCTGGAGTGGGGGACTAGCGGGACCTATCTCTTACAATGAGCAGTTCTTC.